This is a list of T cell receptor beta chains from one sample in a study. TCRdb recomputed calls from the 5' RACE reads with MiXCR, one row per CDR3 protein. Of around 10,000 distinct CDR3 sequences listed, 25% to 30% are singletons. Material: Tregs sorted from a lymph node. The receptors come from a female donor with breast cancer. The CDR3 runs from the conserved cysteine through the conserved F or W. Fields, in order: D gene, V gene, clone size, J gene, CDR3 protein, CDR3 DNA. D genes are given only for firm matches. Not every row has a clone size; where given, it reads once, few, many or a size class.

.	TRBV7-2	.	TRBJ2-1	CASSQGGGIPEQFF	TGTGCCAGCAGCCAGGGGGGGGGGATCCCTGAGCAGTTCTTC
TRBD2	TRBV4-2	.	TRBJ2-7	CASSQGLAGVYGQYF	TGTGCCAGCAGCCAAGGCCTAGCGGGAGTGTACGGGCAGTACTTC
.	TRBV4-1	.	TRBJ1-2	CASSRPMSQGTQLGGYTF	TGCGCCAGCAGCCGCCCTATGTCGCAGGGGACTCAACTGGGCGGCTACACCTTC
TRBD2	TRBV7-8	.	TRBJ2-7	CASSLVRGRGTYEQYF	TGTGCCAGCAGCTTAGTACGAGGGAGGGGTACCTACGAGCAGTACTTC
TRBD1	TRBV19	.	TRBJ1-1	CASSHTGGLSTEAFF	TGTGCCAGTAGCCATACAGGGGGGTTGAGCACTGAAGCTTTCTTT
.	TRBV15	.	TRBJ2-7	CATSRDTSPYGQYF	TGTGCCACCAGCAGAGATACCAGTCCCTACGGGCAGTACTTC
TRBD1	TRBV25-1	many	TRBJ1-5	CVSIGQGDQPQHF	TGTGTCTCTATTGGACAGGGAGATCAGCCCCAGCATTTT
.	TRBV7-3	.	TRBJ1-1	CASSLVVEGRTGALF	TGTGCCAGCAGCTTAGTAGTTGAAGGGCGTACTGGAGCTCTCTTT
.	TRBV27	medium-sized	TRBJ2-7	CASSLGRSYEQYF	TGTGCCAGCAGTTTAGGCAGATCCTACGAGCAGTACTTC
TRBD2	TRBV20-1	.	TRBJ2-1	CSAVLAGGPGEQLF	TGCAGTGCTGTCCTAGCGGGGGGGCCGGGTGAGCAGCTCTTC
.	TRBV10-3	.	TRBJ2-7	CVISGPVAYEQYF	TGTGTCATCAGTGGGCCGGTGGCCTACGAGCAGTACTTC
.	TRBV20-1	many	TRBJ2-1	CSARDKQGQFF	TGCAGTGCTAGAGATAAGCAGGGGCAGTTCTTC
.	TRBV5-1	.	TRBJ2-1	CASSVVEGGGSEQFF	TGCGCCAGCAGCGTGGTGGAGGGAGGGGGGAGTGAGCAGTTCTTC
.	TRBV7-9	.	TRBJ2-1	CASSLKGPSYNEQFF	TGTGCCAGCAGCTTAAAGGGGCCCTCCTACAATGAGCAGTTCTTC
TRBD2	TRBV7-3	medium-sized	TRBJ2-7	CASSLGLAGVYEQYF	TGTGCCAGCAGCTTAGGACTAGCGGGAGTTTACGAGCAGTACTTC
TRBD1	TRBV5-4	many	TRBJ2-1	CASNTGGSYNEQFF	TGTGCCAGCAATACAGGGGGCTCCTACAATGAGCAGTTCTTC
TRBD2	TRBV6-2/TRBV6-3	.	TRBJ2-1	CASSASGGYNEQFF	TGTGCCAGCAGCGCTAGCGGGGGCTACAATGAGCAGTTCTTC
TRBD2	TRBV7-9	few	TRBJ2-7	CASSSAGSGRDYEQYF	TGTGCCAGCAGCTCGGCGGGGAGCGGGAGAGACTACGAGCAGTACTTC
TRBD1	TRBV4-1	medium-sized	TRBJ1-3	CASSLRDSVGNTIYF	TGCGCCAGCAGCCTCCGGGACAGTGTCGGAAACACCATATATTTT
.	TRBV11-2	many	TRBJ2-1	CASSTGEWDEQFF	TGTGCCAGCAGCACCGGGGAGTGGGATGAGCAGTTCTTC
.	TRBV7-9	.	TRBJ1-2	CASSPAPTETSGYTF	TGTGCCAGCAGCCCGGCACCGACAGAGACAAGTGGCTACACCTTC
.	TRBV6-5	.	TRBJ1-1	CVSSYGMNTEAFF	TGTGTCAGCAGTTACGGGATGAACACTGAAGCTTTCTTT
TRBD2	TRBV4-2	many	TRBJ2-7	CASSQQLAGDPYEQYF	TGTGCCAGCAGCCAACAGCTAGCGGGAGATCCCTACGAGCAGTACTTC
.	TRBV4-2	.	TRBJ2-1	CASSQDGYKQFF	TGTGCCAGCAGCCAAGATGGCTATAAGCAGTTCTTC
.	TRBV12-3/TRBV12-4	medium-sized	TRBJ2-7	CASSLVRGSYEQYF	TGTGCCAGCAGTTTAGTTCGGGGGTCCTACGAGCAGTACTTC
TRBD1	TRBV6-7	.	TRBJ2-1	CASSRGQRNYNEQFF	TGTGCCAGCAGTAGGGGACAGAGAAACTACAATGAGCAGTTCTTC